This T cell receptor (beta chain) was recorded in a study of blood T cell repertoires in COVID-19. Study overall: Samples came from the United States, Italy and Spain, spanning acute and convalescent COVID-19. Sources were T cells, B-cell-depleted T cells, or PBMCs; the material itself was cDNA or gDNA.

CDR3 length equals 14 residues. The V end was cut by 1 base, the J end by 1 base, with 7 bases between. The germline gives CDR1 SGHRS, CDR2 YFSETQ. In the authors' workflow: Estimates of nucleated cell counts were drawn from the amplification of reference gene primers. The assay was immunoSEQ multiplex PCR, and TCRdb's table has in-frame clones only and misses some. D and trimming were read from the DNA, whereas the V and J calls and clone size are those reported in that table. The sample consists of 100,000 or so clones, around 80% of them appearing once. The sequenced sample consisted of peripheral blood. The chain carries TRBV5-1 and TRBJ2-3; a possible D gene is TRBD2 (6 bases). This clonotype originated in a middle-aged man with active or convalescent COVID-19. CDR3 residues: CASSLPSGTDTQYF. The CDR3 DNA reads TGCGCCAGCAGCTTGCCTAGCGGCACAGATACGCAGTATTTT.